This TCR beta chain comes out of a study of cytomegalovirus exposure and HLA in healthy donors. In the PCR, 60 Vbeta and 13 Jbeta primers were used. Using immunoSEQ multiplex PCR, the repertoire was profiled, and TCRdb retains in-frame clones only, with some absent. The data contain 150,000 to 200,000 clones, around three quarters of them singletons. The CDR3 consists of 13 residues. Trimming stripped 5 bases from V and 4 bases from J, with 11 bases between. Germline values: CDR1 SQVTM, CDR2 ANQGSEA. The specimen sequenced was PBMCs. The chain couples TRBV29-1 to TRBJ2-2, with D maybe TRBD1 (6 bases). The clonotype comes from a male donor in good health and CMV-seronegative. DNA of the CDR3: TGCAGCGTTTTACAGGGATCCACCGGGGAGCTGTTTTTT. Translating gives CSVLQGSTGELFF.